Presented here are 23 T cell receptor beta chains from one specimen sequenced in a study of shared clonotypes between healthy human individuals. This table comes from immunoSEQ multiplex PCR, and its TCRdb copy is limited to in-frame clones, with some not included. Among around 1.6 million clones listed, under 99% were seen once. Sequenced: naive CD4+ T cells sorted from blood. Subset described: CD45RA+ positively selected. These receptors came from a young man in good health.

The gene calls are TRBV5-4 and TRBJ2-1; 7 nucleotides match TRBD2. Germline V gene data show CDR1 as SGHNT and CDR2 as YYREEE (reference sequence). This CDR3 region has 16 residues. Losses at the gene ends were 0 bases for V and 3 bases for J; bases not matched to a gene: 6. The CDR3 region is CASSLEGSGYYNEQFF. The CDR3 region has the DNA TGTGCCAGCAGCTTGGAAGGTAGCGGGTACTACAATGAGCAGTTCTTC.

J is TRBJ2-5 and V is TRBV5-1; no definite D call. The CDR3 runs 13 residues. Germline values: CDR1 SGHRS, CDR2 YFSETQ. V lost 4 bases and J 0 bases, leaving 7 bases between the germline ends. The CDR3 nucleotides read TGCGCCAGCAGCCCCGAATACCAAGAGACCCAGTACTTC. Amino acid sequence: CASSPEYQETQYF.

The DNA for the CDR3 is TGTGCCAGCAGCTTGGTCGGGACAGGGTCCTACAATGAGCAGTTCTTC. Amino acid sequence: CASSLVGTGSYNEQFF. The V gene is TRBV5-6, the J gene TRBJ2-1; 9 bases agree with TRBD1. The germline CDR1 and CDR2 sequences are SGHDT and YYEEEE. The length of the CDR3 is 16 residues. The V gene end was trimmed by 0 bases and the J gene end by 1 base; junction bases not matched to a gene: 2. Full variable domain (outside the CDR3, taken from reference TRBV5-6 and TRBJ2-1): DAGVTQSPTHLIKTRGQQVTLRCSPKSGHDTVSWYQQALGQGPQFIFQYYEEEERQRGNFPDRFSGHQFPNYSSELNVNALLLGDSALYLCASSLVGTGSYNEQFFGPGTRLTVL.

The chain has TRBV28 and TRBJ2-7; D possibly corresponds to TRBD2 (6 bases). The CDR3 spans 13 residues. Germline lookup yields CDR1 MDHEN and CDR2 SYDVKM. Trimming pared 3 bases from V and 6 bases from J, leaving 12 bases between. DNA of the CDR3: TGTGCCAGCAGTTTTATCTCGGGGGTCGAGCAGTACTTC. It specifies CASSFISGVEQYF. Looking up the rest from reference TRBV28 and TRBJ2-7 gives the full variable domain: DVKVTQSSRYLVKRTGEKVFLECVQDMDHENMFWYRQDPGLGLRLIYFSYDVKMKEKGDIPEGYSVSREKKERFSLILESASTNQTSMYLCASSFISGVEQYFGPGTRLTVT.

This chain's CDR3 is CASSPRGYNEQFF. CDR3 sequence (DNA): TGTGCCAGCAGCCCCAGGGGCTACAATGAGCAGTTCTTC. The V and J genes are TRBV11-3 and TRBJ2-1, with TRBD1 as a possible D gene (6 bases). Trimming left V 5 bases short and J 3 bases short, with 8 bases between. Germline lookup yields CDR1 SGHNT and CDR2 YENEEA. The CDR3 loop spans 13 amino acids. Filled out from reference TRBV11-3 and TRBJ2-1, the complete variable domain reads EAGVVQSPRYKIIEKKQPVAFWCNPISGHNTLYWYLQNLGQGPELLIRYENEEAVDDSQLPKDRFSAERLKGVDSTLKIQPAELGDSAVYLCASSPRGYNEQFFGPGTRLTVL.

The chain couples TRBV10-3 to TRBJ2-5; 9 nucleotides agree with TRBD2. Germline CDR1 and CDR2: ENHRY and SYGVKD. V shed 6 bases, J shed 5 bases, and the junction held 16 bases outside the gene matches. CDR3 length equals 17 residues. CDR3 nucleotide sequence: TGTGCCATCAGCCGCTTTGTGCGGGAGGGCCATTCCGAGACCCAGTACTTC. It specifies CAISRFVREGHSETQYF.

V usage is TRBV5-4 and J usage is TRBJ2-5; no reliable D call. The CDR3 is 12 residues long. Germline values: CDR1 SGHNT, CDR2 YYREEE (reference sequence). V lost 6 bases to trimming and J lost 2 bases, with 8 bases between them. CDR3 loop: CASTQNQETQYF. In DNA, the CDR3 is TGTGCCAGCACTCAGAATCAAGAGACCCAGTACTTC.

The genes are TRBV7-8 and TRBJ2-7, with D unresolved. Trimming took 1 base from V and 0 from J, leaving 16 bases between them. Germline loops: CDR1 SGHVS, CDR2 FQNEAQ. The CDR3 totals 17 residues. CDR3 nucleotide sequence: TGTGCCAGCAGCTTAGTCGCCGTGTCCGGCCGCTCCTACGAGCAGTACTTC. Amino acid sequence: CASSLVAVSGRSYEQYF.

As DNA, the CDR3 is TGTGCCAGCAGCTTACGACAGGCGAACACCGGGGAGCTGTTTTTT. It specifies CASSLRQANTGELFF. This chain joins TRBV7-3 and TRBJ2-2, with D maybe TRBD1 (6 bases). V lost 2 bases and J 0 bases, leaving 7 bases between the germline ends. CDR1 SGHTA and CDR2 FQGTGA come from the germline V gene. This CDR3 contains 15 residues.

This clone appeared a single time. J is TRBJ2-1 and V is TRBV14; 10 nucleotides agree with TRBD2. Germline values: CDR1 SGHDN, CDR2 FVKESK. CDR3 length: 15 amino acids. The junction had 11 bases not matched to a gene; V was cut back by 6 bases and J by 9 bases. The CDR3 loop is CASSLIAGGQLEQFF. As DNA, the CDR3 is TGTGCCAGCAGTCTAATAGCGGGAGGACAACTTGAGCAGTTCTTC.

The chain couples TRBV6-1 to TRBJ2-1; D call uncertain. This CDR3 spans 14 amino acids. V lost 3 bases and J 9 bases, leaving 15 bases between the germline ends. Germline values: CDR1 MNHNS, CDR2 SASEGT. The CDR3 coding sequence is TGTGCCAGCAGTGAGGTAACCGTTGTTGGTGAGCAGTTCTTC. As protein: CASSEVTVVGEQFF.

This clone was observed once. The chain recombines TRBV6-1 with TRBJ2-2, with a weak D call TRBD2 (6 bases). The germline V and J ends were trimmed by 10 bases and 6 bases, with 9 bases remaining between them. The germline V gene encodes CDR1 MNHNS and CDR2 SASEGT. The CDR3 runs to 11 residues. DNA for the CDR3: TGTGCCACCCCGGGGGCCGGGGAGCTGTTTTTT. Residues: CATPGAGELFF.

The V gene is TRBV10-3, the J gene TRBJ2-3, with 7 bases aligning to TRBD2. This CDR3 comprises 14 residues. After removal of 5 bases from V and 5 bases from J, the junction contained 7 bases not matched to a gene. Germline CDR1 reads ENHRY; CDR2 reads SYGVKD. CDR3 sequence (DNA): TGTGCCATCAGTAGACTAGCCCCCAAAGATACGCAGTATTTT. This translates into CAISRLAPKDTQYF.

The rearrangement links TRBV10-3 to TRBJ2-7; 12 bases are a match to TRBD2. This CDR3 spans 15 amino acids. Germline V gives CDR1 ENHRY, CDR2 SYGVKD. J gave up 6 bases and V 8 bases, and 11 bases lay outside the gene matches. The CDR3 sequence: CAIRETSGSFGEQYF. The CDR3 DNA reads TGTGCCATCCGAGAGACTAGCGGGAGTTTCGGCGAGCAGTACTTC.

The chain has TRBV19 and TRBJ1-3; D not certain. The CDR3 is made up of 12 amino acids. The germline CDR1 and CDR2 sequences are LNHDA and SQIVND (reference sequence). Trimming cost V 9 bases and J 7 bases, with 13 bases left between them. CDR3: CASTVNGNTIYF. The CDR3 coding sequence is TGTGCCAGCACTGTCAACGGGAACACCATATATTTT. The full variable domain, its missing parts supplied by reference TRBV19 and TRBJ1-3, is DGGITQSPKYLFRKEGQNVTLSCEQNLNHDAMYWYRQDPGQGLRLIYYSQIVNDFQKGDIAEGYSVSREKKESFPLTVTSAQKNPTAFYLCASTVNGNTIYFGEGSWLTVV.

The V call is TRBV29-1, the J call TRBJ1-3, with D hard to call. The CDR3 sequence is 13 residues long. Germline V gene sequence: CDR1 SQVTM, CDR2 ANQGSEA. Trimming cost V 6 bases and J 0 bases, with 9 bases left between them. The CDR3 coding sequence is TGCAGCGTCTCTTACAGCTCTGGAAACACCATATATTTT. It yields the protein CSVSYSSGNTIYF. The full variable domain, completed using reference TRBV29-1 and TRBJ1-3, is SAVISQKPSRDICQRGTSLTIQCQVDSQVTMMFWYRQQPGQSLTLIATANQGSEATYESGFVIDKFPISRPNLTFSTLTVSNMSPEDSSIYLCSVSYSSGNTIYFGEGSWLTVV.

The chain is built from TRBV9 and TRBJ2-2, with 8 positions matching TRBD2. The J segment lost 4 bases and the V segment lost 5 bases, leaving 16 bases of the junction unmatched. Per the germline V gene, CDR1 is SGDLS and CDR2 is YYNGEE. The CDR3 runs 18 residues. The chain's CDR3 is CASSRSSSGRSPTGELFF. The DNA of the CDR3 is TGTGCCAGCAGTCGTAGCTCGAGCGGGAGATCGCCCACCGGGGAGCTGTTTTTT.

This chain uses TRBV19 with TRBJ1-3; unclear D gene. Germline values: CDR1 LNHDA, CDR2 SQIVND (reference sequence). Trimming took 3 bases from V and 0 from J, leaving 9 bases between them. The length of the CDR3 is 15 residues. This CDR3 reads CASSIFLGSGNTIYF. CDR3 bases: TGTGCCAGTAGTATCTTTCTCGGCTCTGGAAACACCATATATTTT.

This clone appeared a single time. The chain has TRBV6-4 and TRBJ2-7; 7 nucleotides align to TRBD2. J lost 7 bases, V lost 5 bases, and 8 bases had no gene match. The CDR3 has 13 amino acids. CDR1 is MRHNA, CDR2 SNTAGT, per germline. The CDR3 nucleotides are TGTGCCAGCAGTTTGCGGGAGACTAGTGAGCAGTACTTC. Its translation is CASSLRETSEQYF.

V gene TRBV7-6 combines with J gene TRBJ2-1, with D perhaps TRBD2 (5 bases). The CDR3 is 17 residues long. V was cut by 5 bases and J by 1 base, with 18 bases left in between. In germline, CDR1 is SGHVS, CDR2 FNYEAQ. The CDR3 DNA sequence: TGTGCCAGCAGCCCAGGCCGTAGCGCGGAGTCCTACAATGAGCAGTTCTTC. Its translation is CASSPGRSAESYNEQFF.

This clone is a singleton in its sample. The rearrangement uses TRBV19 and TRBJ1-1; D remains ambiguous. Germline CDR1 is LNHDA and CDR2 is SQIVND (reference sequence). The V and J ends lost 2 bases and 1 base respectively, with 5 bases between them. The CDR3 spans 13 residues. CDR3 in DNA: TGTGCCAGTAGTATACGAACGAACACTGAAGCTTTCTTT. This sequence encodes CASSIRTNTEAFF.

V usage is TRBV18 and J usage is TRBJ1-3, with D possibly TRBD1 on 5 matching bases. Trimming pared 0 bases from V and 0 bases from J, leaving 9 bases between. Germline lookup yields CDR1 KGHSH and CDR2 LQKENI. The CDR3 runs to 16 residues. The DNA for the CDR3 is TGTGCCAGCTCACCACCGGGGCGGAACTCTGGAAACACCATATATTTT. Protein product: CASSPPGRNSGNTIYF.

V gene TRBV19 combines with J gene TRBJ2-7; 9 bases fit TRBD1. The CDR3 length is 16 residues. CDR1 is LNHDA, CDR2 SQIVND, per germline (reference sequence). V shed 6 bases, J shed 3 bases, and the junction held 12 bases outside the gene matches. The CDR3 region has the DNA TGTGCCAGTAGCATACGTGGGACAGGGCTCATCTACGAGCAGTACTTC. Protein: CASSIRGTGLIYEQYF. The full variable domain, rest sourced from reference TRBV19 and TRBJ2-7, is DGGITQSPKYLFRKEGQNVTLSCEQNLNHDAMYWYRQDPGQGLRLIYYSQIVNDFQKGDIAEGYSVSREKKESFPLTVTSAQKNPTAFYLCASSIRGTGLIYEQYFGPGTRLTVT.